This entry lists 12 T cell receptor beta chains sequenced from one sample in a study of early T cells in non-severe SARS-CoV-2 infection. TCRdb re-called the 5' RACE reads with MiXCR, one entry per CDR3 protein. The repertoire holds about 80,000 distinct CDR3 sequences, with approximately 5% as singletons. This sample comprised whole blood, obtained at baseline. These receptors originate from an adult who was a healthcare worker with PCR-confirmed SARS-CoV-2 infection or an uninfected control (not recorded which).

This clonotype was counted many times. The rearrangement joins TRBV6-2 or TRBV6-3 to TRBJ1-2, with 8 bases lining up with TRBD1. Germline CDR1 and CDR2: MNHEY and SVGEGT. The CDR3 consists of 16 residues. With V trimmed by 0 bases and J by 2 bases, 5 bases remained unmatched. CDR3 residues: CASSYSPGGHNYGYTF. CDR3 in DNA: TGTGCCAGCAGTTACTCGCCAGGGGGCCACAACTATGGCTACACCTTC.

This clonotype occurred many times. The J gene is TRBJ1-5, the V gene TRBV29-1; tentative D call: TRBD1 (6 bases). Germline values: CDR1 SQVTM, CDR2 ANQGSEA. This CDR3 has 14 residues. V lost 7 bases to trimming and J lost 2 bases, with 15 bases between them. The CDR3 region is CSATTGKGNQPQHF. CDR3 DNA sequence: TGCAGCGCCACTACAGGGAAGGGCAATCAGCCCCAGCATTTT.

Only a few counts were recorded for this clonotype. V is TRBV18 and J is TRBJ2-7; the match to TRBD1 covers 7 bases. CDR1 and CDR2 from the germline V gene are KGHSH and LQKENI. The CDR3 contains 15 residues. V lost 3 bases, J lost 3 bases, and 8 bases stayed unmatched. Here the CDR3 DNA reads TGTGCCAGCTCACCCGCCACGGGACAGCTCTACGAGCAGTACTTC. Its protein product is CASSPATGQLYEQYF.

The sample holds many counts of this clonotype. V is TRBV24-1 and J is TRBJ2-1; 9 bases agree with TRBD2. V gave up 5 bases and J gave up 0 bases; unmatched junction bases: 13. CDR1 and CDR2 (germline): KGHDR, SFDVKD. This CDR3 comprises 19 residues. The CDR3 loop is CATSGPPTSGRSSYNEQFF. The CDR3 DNA reads TGTGCCACCAGTGGCCCCCCGACTAGCGGCAGGAGCTCCTACAATGAGCAGTTCTTC.

This clonotype has more than one count but fewer than ten. The V gene is TRBV5-6, the J gene TRBJ1-1, with a tentative D call TRBD1 (6 bases). The V and J ends lost 0 bases and 4 bases respectively, with 16 bases between them. The CDR3 is 16 amino acids. Germline V CDR1 and CDR2: SGHDT, YYEEEE. The CDR3, as DNA: TGTGCCAGCAGCTTGGCCAATGGGGGCGTGGGCACTGAAGCTTTCTTT. This sequence encodes CASSLANGGVGTEAFF.

This clonotype appeared a few times. The chain carries TRBV2 and TRBJ2-2; D is perhaps TRBD2 (5 bases). Trimming removed 7 bases at V and 7 bases at J, with 7 bases between. The CDR3 contains 11 residues. Per the germline V gene, CDR1 is SNHLY and CDR2 is FYNNEI. CDR3 sequence: CASTGDGELFF. The DNA for the CDR3 is TGTGCCAGCACCGGGGACGGGGAGCTGTTTTTT.

This clonotype is termed medium-sized. This chain uses TRBV6-1 with TRBJ2-1, with 12 bases that match TRBD2. Germline-derived CDR1 and CDR2 are MNHNS and SASEGT. The CDR3 is 15 amino acids. Germline trimming cut 6 bases from V and 7 bases from J; bases unmatched to any gene: 7. The CDR3 nucleotides read TGTGCCAGCAGGAGACTAGCGGGAGTGGTAAATGAGCAGTTCTTC. This codes for CASRRLAGVVNEQFF.

For the CDR3, the DNA is TGTGCCACCGCGACTAGTTTTGAGCAGTTCTTC. Residues: CATATSFEQFF. This chain links TRBV28 with TRBJ2-1, with D maybe TRBD2 (6 bases). This CDR3 is built from 11 residues. The V gene lost 10 bases and the J gene lost 9 bases, with 13 bases spanning the gap. Germline values: CDR1 MDHEN, CDR2 SYDVKM.

This clonotype has ten or more counts. The J gene is TRBJ2-1, the V gene TRBV7-7, with D possibly TRBD2 on 6 matching bases. The CDR3 is 15 amino acids. The germline V gene encodes CDR1 SSHAT and CDR2 FNYEAQ (reference sequence). The V gene lost 1 base and the J gene lost 8 bases, with 15 bases spanning the gap. The CDR3 spells CASSLGGTPSDEQFF. CDR3 in DNA: TGTGCCAGCAGCTTAGGGGGGACTCCCTCGGATGAGCAGTTCTTC.

This clonotype was observed once. V and J are TRBV5-8 and TRBJ1-5; tentatively, D is TRBD1 (6 bases). The CDR3 runs to 17 residues. Germline V gene lookup returns CDR1 SGHTS and CDR2 YDEGEE. V dropped 4 bases and J dropped 1 base, with 18 bases sitting between them. As DNA, the CDR3 is TGTGCCAGCAGCCGCACCCCGGGACAAATAAGCAATCAGCCCCAGCATTTT. Encoded protein: CASSRTPGQISNQPQHF.

This clonotype was seen repeatedly, ten times or more. The chain carries TRBV10-3 and TRBJ2-2; 9 bases line up with TRBD1. Germline V gene lookup returns CDR1 ENHRY and CDR2 SYGVKD. J was trimmed by 1 base and V by 6 bases; bases with no gene match: 15. The length of the CDR3 is 19 residues. CDR3 in amino acids: CAIRRSRDREALNTGELFF. In nucleotides, the CDR3 is TGTGCCATCAGACGTTCCCGGGACAGGGAGGCTCTGAACACCGGGGAGCTGTTTTTT.

This clonotype is medium-sized by share. CDR3 in amino acids: CASSFTGQDQETQYF. CDR3 nucleotide sequence: TGTGCCAGCAGTTTTACGGGACAGGATCAAGAGACCCAGTACTTC. The rearrangement links TRBV28 to TRBJ2-5; 8 positions agree with TRBD1. This CDR3 region has 15 residues. With V trimmed by 3 bases and J by 2 bases, 5 bases remained unmatched. Germline V gene lookup returns CDR1 MDHEN and CDR2 SYDVKM.